Shown below are 25 T cell receptor beta chains from a single sample sequenced in a study of cytomegalovirus exposure and HLA in healthy donors. PCR primers comprised 60 Vbeta and 13 Jbeta primers. Clones were read by immunoSEQ multiplex PCR, and TCRdb kept only the in-frame ones, dropping some. In the table there are over 150,000 clones, under 70% of which are singletons. The sequenced sample consisted of PBMCs. All receptors derive from a middle-aged woman in good health and CMV-seropositive.

This clone showed up just a few times. The chain joins TRBV7-2 to TRBJ1-1; D possibly corresponds to TRBD1 (6 bases). Germline loops: CDR1 SGHTA, CDR2 FQGNSA. CDR3 length: 15 residues. The V gene lost 0 bases and the J gene lost 3 bases, with 11 bases spanning the gap. The CDR3, as DNA: TGTGCCAGCAGCTTAGCCGAGGGGGTTGACACTGAAGCTTTCTTT. This sequence encodes CASSLAEGVDTEAFF.

V is TRBV28 and J is TRBJ1-5; 7 bases are a match to TRBD1. Germline values: CDR1 MDHEN, CDR2 SYDVKM. The CDR3 extends over 15 amino acids. With V trimmed by 8 bases and J by 7 bases, 14 bases remained unmatched. The chain's CDR3 is CASSKPGRGRQPQHF. CDR3 nucleotides: TGTGCCAGCTCCAAACCGGGCAGGGGGAGACAGCCCCAGCATTTT.

The chain joins TRBV10-3 to TRBJ2-1; D is perhaps TRBD2 (5 bases). The ends were cut back, 2 bases at V and 4 bases at J, with 9 bases in the middle. Per germline, CDR1 ENHRY and CDR2 SYGVKD. CDR3 length: 14 residues. CDR3 region: CAISERGPYNEQFF. The CDR3 DNA sequence: TGTGCCATCAGTGAGCGGGGTCCATACAATGAGCAGTTCTTC.

Details on this clone: Other DNA sequences in the same sample also yield this CDR3. This rearrangement joins TRBV5-1 to TRBJ2-3, with D unclear. Trimming took off 4 bases at V and 2 bases at J, with 5 bases between the two ends. CDR3 length equals 12 residues. From germline, CDR1 is SGHRS and CDR2 YFSETQ. The CDR3, as DNA: TGCGCCAGCAGCCCATCCACAGATACGCAGTATTTT. Translating it yields CASSPSTDTQYF.

The chain combines TRBV2 with TRBJ1-2, with 7 bases fitting TRBD1. Germline values: CDR1 SNHLY, CDR2 FYNNEI. Trimming cost V 6 bases and J 5 bases; bases outside gene matches: 12. The CDR3 loop spans 15 amino acids. The CDR3 coding sequence is TGTGCCAGCAGACACCGGGACAGTCCTCGGTATGGCTACACCTTC. Residues: CASRHRDSPRYGYTF.

In this sample, this clone turned up a few times. The genes are TRBV7-8 and TRBJ2-2, with D tentatively TRBD1 (5 bases). CDR1 and CDR2 from the germline V gene are SGHVS and FQNEAQ. V was pared by 5 bases and J by 5 bases, with 15 bases between. This CDR3 contains 15 residues. The CDR3 spells CASSPGFGETGELFF. The CDR3 DNA is TGTGCCAGCAGCCCAGGGTTCGGTGAGACCGGGGAGCTGTTTTTT.

The chain is built from TRBV28 and TRBJ2-2, with 8 bases matching TRBD2. The CDR3 runs 15 residues. The germline gives CDR1 MDHEN, CDR2 SYDVKM. The J segment lost 0 bases and the V segment lost 10 bases, leaving 7 bases of the junction unmatched. CDR3 in amino acids: CATLVAGPNTGELFF. CDR3 sequence (DNA): TGTGCCACCCTCGTAGCGGGACCGAACACCGGGGAGCTGTTTTTT.

The rearrangement uses TRBV6-5 and TRBJ2-3; possibly TRBD1 for D (6 bases). Germline assignment: CDR1 MNHEY and CDR2 SVGAGI. V shed 6 bases and J shed 2 bases, with 15 bases lying between them. This CDR3 has 15 residues. The CDR3: CASSPPGDNTDTQYF. Written as DNA, the CDR3 is TGTGCCAGCAGCCCTCCAGGGGACAACACAGATACGCAGTATTTT.

The rearrangement joins TRBV6-6 to TRBJ2-7; 7 bases map to TRBD2. V lost 2 bases and J lost 4; bases outside the gene matches: 8. The CDR3 consists of 15 residues. Germline-derived CDR1 and CDR2 are MNHNY and SVGAGI (reference sequence). The CDR3 protein is CASSYGGSSGYEQYF. DNA of the CDR3: TGTGCCAGCAGTTACGGCGGTAGTAGCGGGTACGAGCAGTACTTC.

This clone has only a few counts. V and J are TRBV25-1 and TRBJ2-6; D gene ambiguous. This CDR3 is built from 15 residues. CDR1 MGHDK and CDR2 SYGVNS come from the germline V gene. Trimming left V 5 bases short and J 4 bases short, with 12 bases between. CDR3 residues: CASSSRRTGANVLTF. The CDR3 bases are TGTGCCAGCAGTTCTAGAAGAACCGGGGCCAACGTCCTGACTTTC. Looking up the rest from reference TRBV25-1 and TRBJ2-6 gives the full variable domain: EADIYQTPRYLVIGTGKKITLECSQTMGHDKMYWYQQDPGMELHLIHYSYGVNSTEKGDLSSESTVSRIRTEHFPLTLESARPSHTSQYLCASSSRRTGANVLTFGAGSRLTVL.

The chain uses TRBV5-1 and TRBJ2-3; 11 nucleotides match TRBD2. The CDR3 contains 16 residues. V lost 0 bases to trimming and J lost 11 bases; unmatched junction nucleotides: 11. Germline assignment: CDR1 SGHRS and CDR2 YFSETQ. CDR3 sequence: CASSLASGGTERGQYF. The CDR3 DNA follows: TGCGCCAGCAGCTTGGCTAGCGGGGGGACCGAACGGGGGCAGTATTTT.

The chain carries TRBV4-3 and TRBJ2-3; D is perhaps TRBD1 (6 bases). This CDR3 spans 14 amino acids. CDR1 LGHNA and CDR2 YSLEER come from the germline V gene. V lost 2 bases, J lost 2 bases, and 8 bases lay in between. In nucleotides, the CDR3 is TGCGCCAGCAGCCAAACAGGGCCCACAGATACGCAGTATTTT. This gives the protein CASSQTGPTDTQYF.

This clone appeared a few times. The chain recombines TRBV2 with TRBJ1-1; maybe TRBD1 (6 bases). CDR3 length: 14 residues. Trimming pared 5 bases from V and 1 base from J, leaving 11 bases between. The V gene's germline CDR1 is SNHLY and CDR2 FYNNEI. The CDR3 sequence is CASSLDSQNTEAFF. CDR3 coding DNA: TGTGCCAGCAGTTTGGACAGCCAGAACACTGAAGCTTTCTTT.

This clone was seen a handful of times. This chain links TRBV6-1 with TRBJ2-3; no clear D. With 1 base removed from V and 4 bases from J, the gap between germline ends came to 9 bases. The CDR3 has 14 amino acids. Germline lookup yields CDR1 MNHNS and CDR2 SASEGT. DNA of the CDR3: TGTGCCAGCAGTGAAGTTCGCGGTGCAGATACGCAGTATTTT. This encodes CASSEVRGADTQYF.

The rearrangement links TRBV4-3 to TRBJ2-7; a possible D gene is TRBD2 (7 bases). The germline V gene encodes CDR1 LGHNA and CDR2 YSLEER. The V and J ends lost 0 bases and 2 bases respectively, with 14 bases between them. The CDR3 consists of 16 residues. The CDR3 nucleotides are TGCGCCAGCAGCCAAGATATGTGGGGGGGGCCCTACGAGCAGTACTTC. This encodes CASSQDMWGGPYEQYF.

This chain links TRBV15 with TRBJ2-5; 10 bases line up with TRBD1. The length of the CDR3 is 16 residues. With V trimmed by 3 bases and J by 4 bases, 8 bases remained unmatched. The germline CDR1 and CDR2 sequences are LNHNV and YYDKDF (reference sequence). CDR3 nucleotide sequence: TGTGCCACCAGCAGGGACAGGGGGGGACGCACAGAGACCCAGTACTTC. The encoded protein is CATSRDRGGRTETQYF.

The chain carries TRBV9 and TRBJ2-6; the D gene is possibly TRBD1 (5 bases). The CDR3 contains 15 residues. V lost 0 bases and J 2 bases, leaving 6 bases between the germline ends. Looked up from germline, CDR1 is SGDLS and CDR2 is YYNGEE. The CDR3 nucleotides are TGTGCCAGCAGCGTAGAGGGGACTGGGGCCAACGTCCTGACTTTC. Protein product: CASSVEGTGANVLTF.

The chain recombines TRBV5-4 with TRBJ2-7; D might be TRBD2 (7 bases). The CDR3 covers 14 residues. Trimming shortened V by 0 bases and J by 7 bases, and 14 bases separated the two germline ends. CDR1 SGHNT and CDR2 YYREEE come from the germline V gene (reference sequence). DNA for the CDR3: TGTGCCAGCAGCTTGGGAGGGGGGGCTGGAGAGCAGTACTTC. It encodes CASSLGGGAGEQYF.

V gene TRBV7-2 combines with J gene TRBJ2-2, with a tentative D call TRBD2 (6 bases). This CDR3 contains 15 residues. Germline V gene sequence: CDR1 SGHTA, CDR2 FQGNSA. V was trimmed by 5 bases and J by 4 bases, leaving 14 bases between them. The DNA of the CDR3 is TGTGCCAGCAGCACCTGGCGGGGCGGCACCGGGGAGCTGTTTTTT. This gives the protein CASSTWRGGTGELFF.

The CDR3 DNA reads TGCGCCAGCAGCCAAGGGACAATGGAGAACACTGAAGCTTTCTTT. Its protein product is CASSQGTMENTEAFF. This chain connects TRBV4-3 to TRBJ1-1, with TRBD1 as a possible D gene (5 bases). CDR3 length equals 15 residues. From germline, CDR1 is LGHNA and CDR2 YSLEER. The V end lost 1 base, the J end lost 1 base, and 10 bases lay between the germline ends.

This chain connects TRBV28 to TRBJ2-5; D is perhaps TRBD2 (5 bases). Germline V gene data show CDR1 as MDHEN and CDR2 as SYDVKM. The CDR3 is 17 residues long. Trimming took 3 bases from V and 1 from J, leaving 18 bases between them. CDR3 DNA sequence: TGTGCCAGCAGTTTGCGGAGGTGGGCCCCTTCCCAAGAGACCCAGTACTTC. Amino acid sequence: CASSLRRWAPSQETQYF. Based on the CDR3 plus reference TRBV28 and TRBJ2-5, the full variable domain is DVKVTQSSRYLVKRTGEKVFLECVQDMDHENMFWYRQDPGLGLRLIYFSYDVKMKEKGDIPEGYSVSREKKERFSLILESASTNQTSMYLCASSLRRWAPSQETQYFGPGTRLLVL.

The chain carries TRBV6-5 and TRBJ1-1, with TRBD1 identical over 7 bases. Germline CDR1 and CDR2: MNHEY and SVGAGI. V shed 6 bases, J shed 7 bases, and the junction held 11 bases outside the gene matches. The CDR3 contains 14 residues. CDR3 protein: CASRVEEGAGEAFF. CDR3 nucleotide sequence: TGTGCCAGCAGAGTGGAGGAGGGGGCTGGTGAAGCTTTCTTT.

This clone was detected only a few times. An end of the junction does not agree with germline; a read error may underlie this. The rearrangement joins TRBV7-9 to TRBJ1-2; 7 bases are shared with TRBD1. Germline V CDR1 and CDR2: SEHNR, FQNEAQ (reference sequence). The CDR3 extends over 16 amino acids. CDR3 DNA sequence: TGTGCCAGCAGCTCCAACCGACAGGGCTCTTCCTATGGCTACCCCTTC. Translated: CASSSNRQGSSYGYPF.

The chain combines TRBV11-2 with TRBJ2-2; 10 bases agree with TRBD1. Per the germline V gene, CDR1 is SGHAT and CDR2 is FQNNGV. Germline trimming cut 3 bases from V and 7 bases from J; bases unmatched to any gene: 11. This CDR3 comprises 17 residues. The CDR3 spells CASSFPFDRGLGGELFF. For the CDR3, the DNA is TGTGCCAGCAGCTTTCCCTTTGACAGGGGGCTAGGCGGGGAGCTGTTTTTT.

The V gene is TRBV5-6, the J gene TRBJ1-2; D might be TRBD1 (5 bases). The germline V and J ends were trimmed by 2 bases and 8 bases, with 7 bases remaining between them. This CDR3 region has 11 residues. The germline V gene has CDR1 SGHDT and CDR2 YYEEEE. This CDR3 reads CASSFGGGYTF. As DNA, the CDR3 is TGTGCCAGCAGCTTCGGGGGAGGCTACACCTTC.